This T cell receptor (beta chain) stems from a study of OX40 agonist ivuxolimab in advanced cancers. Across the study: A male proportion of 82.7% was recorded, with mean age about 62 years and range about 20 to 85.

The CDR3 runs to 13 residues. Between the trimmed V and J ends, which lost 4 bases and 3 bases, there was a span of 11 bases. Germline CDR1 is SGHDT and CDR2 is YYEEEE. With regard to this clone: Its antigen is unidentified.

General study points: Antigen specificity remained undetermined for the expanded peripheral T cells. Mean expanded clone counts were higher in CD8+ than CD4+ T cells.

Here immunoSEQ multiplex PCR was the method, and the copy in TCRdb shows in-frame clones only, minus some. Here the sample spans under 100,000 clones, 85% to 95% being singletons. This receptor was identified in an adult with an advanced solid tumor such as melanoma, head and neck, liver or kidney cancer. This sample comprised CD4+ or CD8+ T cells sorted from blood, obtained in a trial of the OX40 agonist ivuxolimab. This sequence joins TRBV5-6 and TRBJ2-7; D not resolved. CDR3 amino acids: CASSPGPHYEQYF. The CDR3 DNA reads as TGTGCCAGCAGCCCCGGGCCCCACTACGAGCAGTACTTC.